This T cell receptor (beta chain) was identified in a study of OX40 agonist ivuxolimab in advanced cancers. Regarding this clone: Its antigen is still unknown.

Trimming cost V 0 bases and J 5 bases; bases outside gene matches: 4. CDR3 length: 15 residues. Germline V lookup: CDR1 SNHLY, CDR2 FYNNEI. TCRdb's copy holds only in-frame clones and misses some; the assay was immunoSEQ multiplex PCR. Altogether around 95,000 clones are present, more than 85% being singletons, with the ten largest covering 0.2% to 0.3%. Study observations and caveats: Average numbers of expanded clones were greater in CD8+ T cells than in CD4+.

This chain joins TRBV2 and TRBJ2-5, with TRBD2 matching 9 bases. The sequence came from an adult with an advanced solid tumor such as melanoma, head and neck, liver or kidney cancer. The material was CD4+ or CD8+ T cells sorted from blood, obtained in a trial of the OX40 agonist ivuxolimab. In DNA, the CDR3 is TGTGCCAGCAGTGAAGCCGTAGCGGGAGAGGAGACCCAGTACTTC. Translation gives CASSEAVAGEETQYF.